This is a list of T cell receptor beta chains from one sample in a study of T cell repertoires in cytomegalovirus infection. Antigens of these TCRs are unknown. TCRdb re-called the reads with MiXCR, one entry per CDR3 protein. The sample has about 770,000 distinct CDR3 sequences, 29% seen once. The sample was cultured CD8+ T cells from PBMCs, taken from culture after CMV antigen stimulation. All receptors derive from a human donor in good health (CMV status not recorded). Some clones in this sample may be carry-over from other donors' samples. The CDR3 runs from the conserved cysteine through the conserved F or W. D genes are given only for firm matches. A row's size may be missing; if present it is once, few, many or a size class.

v_call	clone_size	j_call	d_call	cdr3_aa	cdr3_nt
TRBV12-3/TRBV12-4	many	TRBJ2-5	TRBD2	CASSLGSSGEQETQYF	TGTGCCAGCAGTTTAGGTAGTAGCGGGGAGCAAGAGACCCAGTACTTC
TRBV6-5	.	TRBJ1-6	TRBD1	CASSYTPGQGVWYNSPLHF	TGTGCCAGCAGTTACACTCCTGGACAGGGCGTATGGTATAATTCACCCCTCCACTTT
TRBV7-6	.	TRBJ2-2	.	CASSPWSEPGGELFF	TGTGCCAGCAGCCCCTGGAGTGAGCCGGGCGGGGAGCTGTTTTTT
TRBV27	.	TRBJ1-5	.	CASSFHRNSNQPQHF	TGTGCCAGCAGTTTTCACAGGAATAGCAATCAGCCCCAGCATTTT
TRBV28	few	TRBJ1-1	.	CASTPGQGWYTEAFF	TGTGCCAGCACCCCGGGGCAGGGGTGGTACACTGAAGCTTTCTTT
TRBV7-8	many	TRBJ2-1	.	CASSPVNLAYNEQFF	TGTGCCAGCAGCCCAGTTAACCTGGCGTACAATGAGCAGTTCTTC
TRBV7-2	few	TRBJ2-1	TRBD1	CASSLAGQGYEQFF	TGTGCCAGCAGTTTGGCTGGACAGGGGTATGAGCAGTTCTTC
TRBV13	.	TRBJ2-7	.	CASSLGKGTYEQYF	TGTGCCAGCAGCTTAGGTAAGGGGACCTACGAGCAGTACTTC
TRBV3-1	.	TRBJ2-2	.	CASSTPYANTGELFF	TGTGCCAGCAGCACCCCTTATGCGAACACCGGGGAGCTGTTTTTT
TRBV7-9	many	TRBJ1-2	.	CASSLAIGPPGYTF	TGTGCCAGCAGCTTAGCAATTGGACCTCCTGGCTACACCTTC
TRBV6-6	few	TRBJ2-3	TRBD1	CASSSWTGEVTDTQYF	TGTGCCAGCAGTTCATGGACAGGGGAGGTCACAGATACGCAGTATTTT
TRBV2	.	TRBJ1-5	TRBD1	CASSGLEGTGGAFNGNQPQHF	TGTGCCAGCAGTGGGTTAGAGGGAACAGGGGGCGCGTTTAATGGCAATCAGCCCCAGCATTTT
TRBV10-3	.	TRBJ2-1	.	CAISEATSNEQFF	TGTGCCATCAGTGAGGCGACTAGCAATGAGCAGTTCTTC
TRBV11-2	.	TRBJ1-2	TRBD1	CASSLVGTGVGGYTF	TGTGCCAGCAGCTTAGTCGGGACAGGGGTAGGAGGCTACACCTTC
TRBV11-2	.	TRBJ1-1	.	CASSPWTVGTEAFF	TGTGCCAGCAGCCCCTGGACAGTGGGCACTGAAGCTTTCTTT
TRBV7-6	.	TRBJ2-5	.	CASRKYSQANYQETQYF	TGTGCCAGCAGGAAGTATTCACAGGCCAACTACCAAGAGACCCAGTACTTC
TRBV6-1	.	TRBJ2-5	TRBD2	CASSEVGSGGAGQETQYF	TGTGCCAGCAGTGAAGTGGGTAGCGGGGGGGCGGGCCAAGAGACCCAGTACTTC
TRBV14	.	TRBJ2-7	.	CASSQDRKVHEQYF	TGTGCCAGCAGCCAAGATCGCAAGGTCCACGAGCAGTACTTC
TRBV12-3/TRBV12-4	many	TRBJ2-7	.	CASSLEGKRIYEQYF	TGTGCCAGCAGCCTCGAGGGGAAAAGGATCTACGAGCAGTACTTC
TRBV9	once	TRBJ2-1	TRBD1	CASSMGQGSEQFF	TGTGCCAGCAGCATGGGACAGGGGAGCGAGCAGTTCTTC
TRBV7-3	.	TRBJ2-1	.	CASSHLTSSYNEQFF	TGTGCCAGCAGCCACCTTACCAGCTCCTACAATGAGCAGTTCTTC
TRBV6-5	.	TRBJ2-1	.	CASSPPGSSYKEQFF	TGTGCCAGCAGCCCACCAGGGAGCTCCTACAAAGAGCAGTTCTTC